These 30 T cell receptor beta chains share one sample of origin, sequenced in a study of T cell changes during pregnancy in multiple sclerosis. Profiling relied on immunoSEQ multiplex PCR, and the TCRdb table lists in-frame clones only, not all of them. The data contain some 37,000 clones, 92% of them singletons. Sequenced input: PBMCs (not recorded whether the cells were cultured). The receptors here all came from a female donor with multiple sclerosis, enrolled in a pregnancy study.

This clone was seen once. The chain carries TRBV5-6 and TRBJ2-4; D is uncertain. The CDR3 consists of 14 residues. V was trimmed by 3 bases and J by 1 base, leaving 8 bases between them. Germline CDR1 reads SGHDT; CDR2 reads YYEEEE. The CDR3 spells CASSSGLAKNIQYF. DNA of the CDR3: TGTGCCAGCAGCTCGGGCCTGGCCAAAAACATTCAGTACTTC.

CDR3 in DNA: TGTGCCATCAGTGAGCTCTCGGGACAGGGGGGCCCTGAAGCTTTCTTT. It is translated as CAISELSGQGGPEAFF. The gene calls are TRBV10-3 and TRBJ1-1; 11 bases agree with TRBD1. The CDR3 has 16 residues. Germline CDR1 reads ENHRY; CDR2 reads SYGVKD. J gave up 6 bases and V 2 bases, and 8 bases lay outside the gene matches.

The CDR3 DNA is TGTGCCAGCAGTGGGTACACTGAAGCTTTCTTT. Protein product: CASSGYTEAFF. This chain uses TRBV25-1 with TRBJ1-1; D not certain. Trimming stripped 4 bases from V and 3 bases from J, with 3 bases between. The germline CDR1 and CDR2 sequences are MGHDK and SYGVNS. The CDR3 spans 11 residues.

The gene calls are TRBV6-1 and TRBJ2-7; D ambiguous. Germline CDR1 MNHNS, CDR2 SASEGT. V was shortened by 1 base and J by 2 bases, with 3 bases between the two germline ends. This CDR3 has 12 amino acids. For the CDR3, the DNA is TGTGCCAGCAGTGAAGACACCTACGAGCAGTACTTC. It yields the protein CASSEDTYEQYF.

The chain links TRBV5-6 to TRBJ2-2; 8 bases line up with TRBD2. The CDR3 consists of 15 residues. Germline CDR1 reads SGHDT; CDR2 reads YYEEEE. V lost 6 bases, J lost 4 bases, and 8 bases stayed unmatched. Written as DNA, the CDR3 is TGTGCCAGCACCAGAGCGGGGGCGGGCACCGGGGAGCTGTTTTTT. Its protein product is CASTRAGAGTGELFF. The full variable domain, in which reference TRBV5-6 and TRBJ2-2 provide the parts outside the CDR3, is DAGVTQSPTHLIKTRGQQVTLRCSPKSGHDTVSWYQQALGQGPQFIFQYYEEEERQRGNFPDRFSGHQFPNYSSELNVNALLLGDSALYLCASTRAGAGTGELFFGEGSRLTVL.

CDR3 sequence: CASSLNRGGKTEAFF. CDR3 nucleotides: TGCGCCAGCAGCCTCAACAGGGGTGGTAAAACTGAAGCTTTCTTT. The chain is built from TRBV5-1 and TRBJ1-1; 7 bases fit TRBD1. The CDR3 runs to 15 residues. V lost 4 bases and J lost 5; bases outside the gene matches: 11. Germline loops: CDR1 SGHRS, CDR2 YFSETQ.

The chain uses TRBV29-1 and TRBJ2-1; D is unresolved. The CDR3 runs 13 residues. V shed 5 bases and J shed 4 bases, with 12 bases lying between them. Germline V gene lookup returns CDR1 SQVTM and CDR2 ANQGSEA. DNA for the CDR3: TGCAGCGTTTCGGCTTTTTCTTACAATGAGCAGTTCTTC. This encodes CSVSAFSYNEQFF.

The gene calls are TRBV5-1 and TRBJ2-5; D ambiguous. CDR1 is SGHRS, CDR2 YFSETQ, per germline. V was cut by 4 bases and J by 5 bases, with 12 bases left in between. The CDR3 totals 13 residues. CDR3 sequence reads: CASSPVGTETQYF. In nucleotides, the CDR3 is TGCGCCAGCAGCCCGGTAGGTACGGAGACCCAGTACTTC.

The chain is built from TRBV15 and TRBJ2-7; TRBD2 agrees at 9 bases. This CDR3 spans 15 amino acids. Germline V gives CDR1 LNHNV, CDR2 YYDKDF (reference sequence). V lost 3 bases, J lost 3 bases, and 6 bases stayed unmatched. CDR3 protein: CATSSFGTSRYEQYF. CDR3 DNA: TGTGCCACCAGCAGTTTTGGGACTAGCCGCTACGAGCAGTACTTC.

The CDR3 loop is CASSPPYGLETQYF. The CDR3 DNA follows: TGTGCCAGCAGCCCCCCCTACGGCCTAGAGACCCAGTACTTC. This chain joins TRBV5-6 and TRBJ2-5, with D unclear. The CDR3 covers 14 residues. Trimming left V 4 bases short and J 4 bases short, with 14 bases between. The germline gives CDR1 SGHDT, CDR2 YYEEEE.

CDR3 bases: TGTGCCAGCAGGGGGACAGGGGCCCTGTACAATGAGCAGTTCTTC. Its protein product is CASRGTGALYNEQFF. This rearrangement joins TRBV6-1 to TRBJ2-1; 10 nucleotides line up with TRBD1. The germline gives CDR1 MNHNS, CDR2 SASEGT. The CDR3 contains 15 residues. Trimming at V came to 6 bases and at J to 4 bases, leaving 6 bases not matched to a gene.

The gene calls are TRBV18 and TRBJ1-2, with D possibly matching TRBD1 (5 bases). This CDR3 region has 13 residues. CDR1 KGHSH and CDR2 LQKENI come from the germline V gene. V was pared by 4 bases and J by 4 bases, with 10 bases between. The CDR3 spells CASSLTDPYGYTF. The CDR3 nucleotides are TGTGCCAGCTCACTGACAGACCCCTATGGCTACACCTTC.

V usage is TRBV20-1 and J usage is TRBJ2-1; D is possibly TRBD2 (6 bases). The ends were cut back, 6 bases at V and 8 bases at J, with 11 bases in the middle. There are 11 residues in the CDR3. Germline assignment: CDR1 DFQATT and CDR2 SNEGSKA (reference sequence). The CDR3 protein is CSAGGDYEQFF. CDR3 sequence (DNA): TGCAGTGCCGGGGGAGACTATGAGCAGTTCTTC.

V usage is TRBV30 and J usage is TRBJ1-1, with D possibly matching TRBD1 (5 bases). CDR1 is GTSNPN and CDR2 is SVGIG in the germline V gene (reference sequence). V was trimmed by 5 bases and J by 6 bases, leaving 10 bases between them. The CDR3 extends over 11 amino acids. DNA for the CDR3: TGTGCCTGGGGCTTGGGACCTGAAGCTTTCTTT. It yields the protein CAWGLGPEAFF.

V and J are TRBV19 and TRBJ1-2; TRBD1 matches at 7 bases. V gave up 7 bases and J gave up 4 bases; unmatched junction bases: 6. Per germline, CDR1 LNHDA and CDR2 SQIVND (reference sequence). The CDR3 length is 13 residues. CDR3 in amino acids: CASTQTGSYGYTF. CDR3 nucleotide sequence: TGTGCCAGTACCCAGACAGGGTCCTATGGCTACACCTTC.

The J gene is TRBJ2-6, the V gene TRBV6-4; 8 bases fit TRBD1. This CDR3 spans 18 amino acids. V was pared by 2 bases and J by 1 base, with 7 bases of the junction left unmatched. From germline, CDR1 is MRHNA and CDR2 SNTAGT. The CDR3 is CASSDLGQGGSGANVLTF. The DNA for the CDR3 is TGTGCCAGCAGTGACCTTGGACAGGGTGGGTCTGGGGCCAACGTCCTGACTTTC.

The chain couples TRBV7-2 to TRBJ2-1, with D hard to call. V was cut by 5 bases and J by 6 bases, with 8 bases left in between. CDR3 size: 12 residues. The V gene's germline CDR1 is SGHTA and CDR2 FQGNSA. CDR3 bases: TGTGCCAGCAGCCCGACCCCCAATGAGCAGTTCTTC. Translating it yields CASSPTPNEQFF. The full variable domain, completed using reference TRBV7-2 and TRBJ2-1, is GAGVSQSPSNKVTEKGKDVELRCDPISGHTALYWYRQSLGQGLEFLIYFQGNSAPDKSGLPSDRFSAERTGGSVSTLTIQRTQQEDSAVYLCASSPTPNEQFFGPGTRLTVL.

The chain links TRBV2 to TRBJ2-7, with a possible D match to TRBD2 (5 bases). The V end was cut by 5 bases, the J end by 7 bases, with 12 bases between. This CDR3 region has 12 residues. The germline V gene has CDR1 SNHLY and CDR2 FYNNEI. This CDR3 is CASSSGSGEQYF. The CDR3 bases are TGTGCCAGCAGTAGTGGGTCGGGGGAGCAGTACTTC.

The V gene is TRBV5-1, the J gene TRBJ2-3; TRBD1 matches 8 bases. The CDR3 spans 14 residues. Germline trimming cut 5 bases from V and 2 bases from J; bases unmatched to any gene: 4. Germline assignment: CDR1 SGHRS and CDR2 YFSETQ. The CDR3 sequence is CASSHRGSTDTQYF. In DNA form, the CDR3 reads TGCGCCAGCAGTCACAGGGGGTCCACAGATACGCAGTATTTT.

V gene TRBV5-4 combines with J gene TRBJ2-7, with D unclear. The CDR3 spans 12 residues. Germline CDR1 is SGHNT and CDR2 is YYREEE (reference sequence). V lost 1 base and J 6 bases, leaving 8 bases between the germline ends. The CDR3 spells CASSLSKGEQYF. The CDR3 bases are TGTGCCAGCAGCTTGTCCAAAGGCGAGCAGTACTTC.

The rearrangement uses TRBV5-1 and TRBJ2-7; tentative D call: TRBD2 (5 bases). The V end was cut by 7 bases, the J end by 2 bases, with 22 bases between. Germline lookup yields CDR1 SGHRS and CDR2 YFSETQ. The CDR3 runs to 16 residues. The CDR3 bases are TGCGCCAGCGGGTCAACCGGGGAAAAATTTCCCTACGAGCAGTACTTC. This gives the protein CASGSTGEKFPYEQYF.

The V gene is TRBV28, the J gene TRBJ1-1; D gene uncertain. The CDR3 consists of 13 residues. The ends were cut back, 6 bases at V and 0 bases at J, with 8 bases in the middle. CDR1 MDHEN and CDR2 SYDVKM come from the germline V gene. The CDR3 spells CASRLLVNTEAFF. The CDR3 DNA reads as TGTGCCAGCAGGCTTCTGGTGAACACTGAAGCTTTCTTT.

CDR3 sequence (DNA): TGTGCCATCAGTGAGACCCCCCCGTCAGGACAGAGGGAAAAACTGTTTTTT. This codes for CAISETPPSGQREKLFF. V gene TRBV10-3 combines with J gene TRBJ1-4; perhaps TRBD1 as D (6 bases). Germline V lookup: CDR1 ENHRY, CDR2 SYGVKD. V was shortened by 2 bases and J by 8 bases, with 21 bases between the two germline ends. This CDR3 is 17 amino acids long.

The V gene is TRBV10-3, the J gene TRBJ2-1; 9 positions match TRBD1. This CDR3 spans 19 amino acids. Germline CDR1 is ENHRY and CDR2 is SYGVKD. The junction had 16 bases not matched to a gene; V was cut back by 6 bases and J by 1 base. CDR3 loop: CAISLGTGKVVGSYNEQFF. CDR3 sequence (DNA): TGTGCCATCAGCCTTGGGACAGGGAAAGTTGTGGGGTCCTACAATGAGCAGTTCTTC.

The CDR3 is CASSDPGTGVVETQYF. The DNA for the CDR3 is TGTGCCAGTAGTGATCCCGGGACAGGGGTTGTAGAGACCCAGTACTTC. This rearrangement joins TRBV19 to TRBJ2-5; TRBD1 matches 10 bases. The CDR3 runs to 16 residues. V lost 5 bases and J lost 4; bases outside the gene matches: 10. Germline CDR1 LNHDA, CDR2 SQIVND (reference sequence).

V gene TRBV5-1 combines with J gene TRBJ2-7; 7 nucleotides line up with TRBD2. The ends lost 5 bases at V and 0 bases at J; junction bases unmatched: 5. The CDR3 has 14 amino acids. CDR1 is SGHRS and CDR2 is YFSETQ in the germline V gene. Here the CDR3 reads CASSKAGPSYEQYF. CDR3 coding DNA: TGCGCCAGCAGTAAAGCGGGGCCCTCCTACGAGCAGTACTTC.

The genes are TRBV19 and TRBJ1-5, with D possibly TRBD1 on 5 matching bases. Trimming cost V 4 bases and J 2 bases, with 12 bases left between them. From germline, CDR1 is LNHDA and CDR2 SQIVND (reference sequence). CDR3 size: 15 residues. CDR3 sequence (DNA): TGTGCCAGTAGTAAATTTGAGGGGCGCAATCAGCCCCAGCATTTT. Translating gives CASSKFEGRNQPQHF.

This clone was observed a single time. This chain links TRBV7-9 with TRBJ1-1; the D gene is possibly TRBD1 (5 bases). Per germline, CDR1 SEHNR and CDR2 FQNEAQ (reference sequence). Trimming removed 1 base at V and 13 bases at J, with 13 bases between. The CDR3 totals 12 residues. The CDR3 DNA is TGTGCCAGCAGCTTAGAGGACCGGGGGGGTTTCTTT. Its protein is CASSLEDRGGFF.

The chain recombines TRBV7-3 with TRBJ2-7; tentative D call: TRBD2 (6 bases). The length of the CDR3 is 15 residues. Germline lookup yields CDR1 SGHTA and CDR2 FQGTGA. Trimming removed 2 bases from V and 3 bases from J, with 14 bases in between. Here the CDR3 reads CASSLEGGPGYEQYF. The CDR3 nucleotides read TGTGCCAGCAGCTTAGAGGGAGGTCCCGGCTACGAGCAGTACTTC.

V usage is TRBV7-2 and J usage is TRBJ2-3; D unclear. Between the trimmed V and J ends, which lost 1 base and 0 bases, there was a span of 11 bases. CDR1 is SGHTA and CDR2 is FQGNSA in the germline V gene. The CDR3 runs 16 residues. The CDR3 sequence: CASSLVLQISTDTQYF. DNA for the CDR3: TGTGCCAGCAGCTTAGTTCTCCAGATTAGCACAGATACGCAGTATTTT.